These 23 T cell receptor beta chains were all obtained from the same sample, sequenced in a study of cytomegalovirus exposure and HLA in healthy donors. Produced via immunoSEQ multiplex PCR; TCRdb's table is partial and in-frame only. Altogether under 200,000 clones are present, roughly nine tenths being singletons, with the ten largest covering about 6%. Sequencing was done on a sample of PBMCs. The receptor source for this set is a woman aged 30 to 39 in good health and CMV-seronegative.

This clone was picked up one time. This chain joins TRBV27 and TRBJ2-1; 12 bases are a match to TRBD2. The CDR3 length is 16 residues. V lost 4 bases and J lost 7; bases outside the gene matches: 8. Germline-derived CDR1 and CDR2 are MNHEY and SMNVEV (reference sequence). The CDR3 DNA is TGTGCCAGCAGTTCCCCTAGCGGGGGGGTAAGGAATGAGCAGTTCTTC. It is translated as CASSSPSGGVRNEQFF.

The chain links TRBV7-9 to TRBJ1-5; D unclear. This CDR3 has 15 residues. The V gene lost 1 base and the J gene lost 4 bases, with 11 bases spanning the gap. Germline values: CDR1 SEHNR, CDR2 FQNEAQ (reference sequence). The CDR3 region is CASSLGTAKNQPQHF. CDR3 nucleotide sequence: TGTGCCAGCAGCTTAGGAACCGCAAAAAATCAGCCCCAGCATTTT.

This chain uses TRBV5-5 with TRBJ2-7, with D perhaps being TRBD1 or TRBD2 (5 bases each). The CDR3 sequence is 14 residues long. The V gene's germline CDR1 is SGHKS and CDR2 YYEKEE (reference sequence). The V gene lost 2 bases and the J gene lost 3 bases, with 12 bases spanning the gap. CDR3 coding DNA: TGTGCCAGCAGCTTAGGGACGGGATTCTACGAGCAGTACTTC. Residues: CASSLGTGFYEQYF.

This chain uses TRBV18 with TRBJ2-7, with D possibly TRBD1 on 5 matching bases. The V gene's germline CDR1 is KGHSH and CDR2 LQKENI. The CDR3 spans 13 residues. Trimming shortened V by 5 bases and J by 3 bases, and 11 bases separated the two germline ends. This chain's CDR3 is CASSTDSYYEQYF. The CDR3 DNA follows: TGTGCCAGCTCAACAGACAGCTACTACGAGCAGTACTTC.

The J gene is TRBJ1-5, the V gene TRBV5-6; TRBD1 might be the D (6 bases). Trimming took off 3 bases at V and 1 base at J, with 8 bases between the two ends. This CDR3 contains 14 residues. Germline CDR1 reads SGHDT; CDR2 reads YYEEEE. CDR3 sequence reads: CASSYDRSNQPQHF. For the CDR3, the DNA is TGTGCCAGCAGCTACGACAGGAGCAATCAGCCCCAGCATTTT.

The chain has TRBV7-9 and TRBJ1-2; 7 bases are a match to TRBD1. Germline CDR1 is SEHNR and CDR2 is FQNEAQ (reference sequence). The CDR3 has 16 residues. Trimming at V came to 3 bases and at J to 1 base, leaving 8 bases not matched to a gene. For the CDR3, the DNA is TGTGCCAGCAGCTTCGGGACAGCTTTCCTTAACTATGGCTACACCTTC. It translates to CASSFGTAFLNYGYTF. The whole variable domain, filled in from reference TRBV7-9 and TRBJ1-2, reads DTGVSQNPRHKITKRGQNVTFRCDPISEHNRLYWYRQTLGQGPEFLTYFQNEAQLEKSRLLSDRFSAERPKGSFSTLEIQRTEQGDSAMYLCASSFGTAFLNYGYTFGSGTRLTVV.

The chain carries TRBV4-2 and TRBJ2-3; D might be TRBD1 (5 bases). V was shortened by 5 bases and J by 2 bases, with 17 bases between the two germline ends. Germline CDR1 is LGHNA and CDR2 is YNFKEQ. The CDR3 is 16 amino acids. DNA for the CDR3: TGTGCCAGCAGCTCAAGCGTCCTCAGGGACACAGATACGCAGTATTTT. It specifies CASSSSVLRDTDTQYF.

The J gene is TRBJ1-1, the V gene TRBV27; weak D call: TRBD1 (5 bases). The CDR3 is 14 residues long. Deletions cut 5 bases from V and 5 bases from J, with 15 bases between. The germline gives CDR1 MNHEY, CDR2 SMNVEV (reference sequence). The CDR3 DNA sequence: TGTGCCAGCAGTCGAGGGGAGTTAAGGACTGAAGCTTTCTTT. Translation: CASSRGELRTEAFF.

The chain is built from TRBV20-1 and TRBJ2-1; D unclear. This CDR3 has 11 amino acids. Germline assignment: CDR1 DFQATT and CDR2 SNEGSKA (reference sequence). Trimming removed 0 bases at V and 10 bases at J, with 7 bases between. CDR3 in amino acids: CSARDGWEQFF. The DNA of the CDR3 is TGCAGTGCTAGAGACGGTTGGGAGCAGTTCTTC.

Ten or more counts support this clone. CDR3 bases: TGTGCCAGCAGTTCCACAGGAGACACCCAGTACTTC. Its protein product is CASSSTGDTQYF. The chain links TRBV6-5 to TRBJ2-5; weak D call: TRBD1 (5 bases). Looked up from germline, CDR1 is MNHEY and CDR2 is SVGAGI. The germline V and J ends were trimmed by 4 bases and 8 bases, with 11 bases remaining between them. This CDR3 has 12 amino acids.

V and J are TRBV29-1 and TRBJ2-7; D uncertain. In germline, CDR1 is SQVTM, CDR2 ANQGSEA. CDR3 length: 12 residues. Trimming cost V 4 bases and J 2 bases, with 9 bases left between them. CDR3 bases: TGCAGCGTTGGCCCCGCGGCCTACGAGCAGTACTTC. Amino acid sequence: CSVGPAAYEQYF.

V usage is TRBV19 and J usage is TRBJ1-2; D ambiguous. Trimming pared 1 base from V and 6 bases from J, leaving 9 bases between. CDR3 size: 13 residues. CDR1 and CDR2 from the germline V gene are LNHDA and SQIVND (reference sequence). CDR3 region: CASSIGQRDGYTF. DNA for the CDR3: TGTGCCAGTAGTATAGGCCAACGGGATGGCTACACCTTC. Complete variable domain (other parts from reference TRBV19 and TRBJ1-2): DGGITQSPKYLFRKEGQNVTLSCEQNLNHDAMYWYRQDPGQGLRLIYYSQIVNDFQKGDIAEGYSVSREKKESFPLTVTSAQKNPTAFYLCASSIGQRDGYTFGSGTRLTVV.

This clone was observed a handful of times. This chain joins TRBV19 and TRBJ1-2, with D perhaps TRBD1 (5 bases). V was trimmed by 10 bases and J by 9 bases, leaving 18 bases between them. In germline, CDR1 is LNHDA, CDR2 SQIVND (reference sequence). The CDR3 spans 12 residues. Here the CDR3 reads CATPGGDGRYTF. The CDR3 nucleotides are TGTGCCACCCCGGGTGGGGACGGTCGCTACACCTTC.

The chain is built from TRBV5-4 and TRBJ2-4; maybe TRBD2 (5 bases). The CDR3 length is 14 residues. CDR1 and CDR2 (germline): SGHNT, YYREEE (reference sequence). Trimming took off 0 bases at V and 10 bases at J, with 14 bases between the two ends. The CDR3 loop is CASSLDWSERIQYF. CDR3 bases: TGTGCCAGCAGCTTGGATTGGAGCGAGCGGATTCAGTACTTC.

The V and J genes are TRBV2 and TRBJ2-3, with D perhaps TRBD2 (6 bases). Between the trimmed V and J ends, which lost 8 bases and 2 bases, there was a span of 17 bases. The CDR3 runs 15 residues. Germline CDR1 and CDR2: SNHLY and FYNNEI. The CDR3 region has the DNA TGTGCCAGCTCGGGCGGGAAAGGGCCCACAGATACGCAGTATTTT. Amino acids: CASSGGKGPTDTQYF.

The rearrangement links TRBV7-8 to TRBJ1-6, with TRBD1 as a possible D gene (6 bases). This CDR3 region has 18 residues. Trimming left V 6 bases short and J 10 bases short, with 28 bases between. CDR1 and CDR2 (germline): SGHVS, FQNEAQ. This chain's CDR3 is CASSSRGGGEESYSPLHF. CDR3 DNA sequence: TGTGCCAGCAGTTCGAGGGGGGGAGGAGAGGAAAGCTACTCACCCCTCCACTTT.

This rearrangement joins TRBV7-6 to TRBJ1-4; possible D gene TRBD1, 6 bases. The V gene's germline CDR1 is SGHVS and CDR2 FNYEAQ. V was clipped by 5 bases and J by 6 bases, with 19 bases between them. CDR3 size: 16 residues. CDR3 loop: CASSHRTARGDEKLFF. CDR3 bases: TGTGCCAGCAGCCACCGGACAGCACGGGGGGATGAAAAACTGTTTTTT.

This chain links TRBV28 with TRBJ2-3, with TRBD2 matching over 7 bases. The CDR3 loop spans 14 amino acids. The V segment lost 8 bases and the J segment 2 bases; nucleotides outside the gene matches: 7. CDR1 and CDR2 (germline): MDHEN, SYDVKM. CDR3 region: CASYPGGLTDTQYF. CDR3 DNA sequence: TGTGCCAGCTACCCGGGAGGCCTCACAGATACGCAGTATTTT.

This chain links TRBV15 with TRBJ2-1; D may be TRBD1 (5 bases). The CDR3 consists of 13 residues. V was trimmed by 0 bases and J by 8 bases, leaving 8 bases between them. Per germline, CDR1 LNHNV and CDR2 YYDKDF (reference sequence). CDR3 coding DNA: TGTGCCACCAGCAGAGATCCCAGGGATGAGCAGTTCTTC. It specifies CATSRDPRDEQFF.

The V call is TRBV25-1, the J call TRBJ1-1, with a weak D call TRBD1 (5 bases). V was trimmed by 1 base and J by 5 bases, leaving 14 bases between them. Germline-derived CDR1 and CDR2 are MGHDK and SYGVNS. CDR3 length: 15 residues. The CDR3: CASSELGGKGTEAFF. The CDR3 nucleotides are TGTGCCAGCAGTGAATTAGGAGGGAAGGGGACTGAAGCTTTCTTT. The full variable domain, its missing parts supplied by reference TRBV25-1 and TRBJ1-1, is EADIYQTPRYLVIGTGKKITLECSQTMGHDKMYWYQQDPGMELHLIHYSYGVNSTEKGDLSSESTVSRIRTEHFPLTLESARPSHTSQYLCASSELGGKGTEAFFGQGTRLTVV.

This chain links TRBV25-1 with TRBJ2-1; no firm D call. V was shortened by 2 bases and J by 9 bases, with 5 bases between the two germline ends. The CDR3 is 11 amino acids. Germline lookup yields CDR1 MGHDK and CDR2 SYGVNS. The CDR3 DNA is TGTGCCAGCAGTGAAGTAGGTGAGCAGTTCTTC. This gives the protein CASSEVGEQFF.

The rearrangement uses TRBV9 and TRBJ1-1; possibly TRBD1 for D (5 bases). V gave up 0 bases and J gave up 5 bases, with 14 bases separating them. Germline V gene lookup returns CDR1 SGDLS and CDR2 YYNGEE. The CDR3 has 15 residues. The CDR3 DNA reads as TGTGCCAGCAGCGTAGGGTGGGGGAGAGAAACTGAAGCTTTCTTT. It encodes CASSVGWGRETEAFF.

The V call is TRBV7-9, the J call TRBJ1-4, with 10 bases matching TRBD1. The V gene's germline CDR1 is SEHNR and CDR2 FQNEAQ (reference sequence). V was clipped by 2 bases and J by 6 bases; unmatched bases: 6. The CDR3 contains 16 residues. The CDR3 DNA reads TGTGCCAGCAGCTTATTGACAGGGGGCATGTATGAAAAACTGTTTTTT. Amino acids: CASSLLTGGMYEKLFF. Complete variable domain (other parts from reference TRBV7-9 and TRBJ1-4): DTGVSQNPRHKITKRGQNVTFRCDPISEHNRLYWYRQTLGQGPEFLTYFQNEAQLEKSRLLSDRFSAERPKGSFSTLEIQRTEQGDSAMYLCASSLLTGGMYEKLFFGSGTQLSVL.